Detailed here is one T cell receptor beta chain. The target antigen is unknown. The data derive from a study of shared clonotypes between healthy human individuals. Healthy HIV-negative adults without recent acute infections or vaccinations served as donors. In unsorted samples, genomic DNA was obtained using roughly 90 million PBMCs. Study results and caveats: The sole specimen, blood, was sampled, and tissue repertoires likely differ.

This CDR3 has 14 residues. Trimming left V 5 bases short and J 0 bases short, with 11 bases between. In germline, CDR1 is MNHEY, CDR2 SVGAGI. TCRdb keeps only in-frame clones here, not all; method: immunoSEQ multiplex PCR. The sample lists about 480,000 clones, about 75% occurring once. Sequencing input: PBMCs. This receptor was identified in a woman aged 35 to 49 in good health. Some clones in this sample may be carry-over from other donors' samples. The rearrangement uses TRBV6-5 and TRBJ2-7; D unresolved. CDR3 coding DNA: TGTGCCAGCAGTCAGGCCCTAGACTCCTACGAGCAGTACTTC. Its translation: CASSQALDSYEQYF.